These 20 T cell receptor beta chains were all obtained from the same sample, sequenced in a study of T-cell reconstitution after alpha-beta-depleted transplantation in children. Construction of the TCRbeta library involved unique molecular identifiers. In TCRdb, the PCR reads were re-called with MiXCR into one record per CDR3 protein. Here the sample spans roughly 350,000 distinct CDR3 sequences, 15% to 20% being singletons. Sample: PBMCs, mostly from graft donor cells, taken 360 days after TCRalphabeta/CD19-depleted stem cell transplant. The receptor source for this set is a male patient between 2 and 9 years old who had a stem cell transplant for acute lymphoblastic leukemia, so the T cells may come from the graft donor.

The rearrangement uses TRBV12-3 or TRBV12-4 and TRBJ1-3; D unclear. There are 14 residues in the CDR3. Trimming removed 4 bases from V and 0 bases from J, with 7 bases in between. The CDR3 sequence is CASSWMASGNTIYF. Here the CDR3 DNA reads TGTGCCAGCAGTTGGATGGCCTCTGGAAACACCATATATTTT.

In this sample, this clonotype turned up a few times. V usage is TRBV4-1 and J usage is TRBJ2-7, with 7 bases matching TRBD1. Germline CDR1 MGHRA, CDR2 YSYEKL. This CDR3 contains 15 residues. J was trimmed by 5 bases and V by 2 bases; bases with no gene match: 9. The CDR3, as DNA: TGCGCCAGCAGCCAATATCCGGGACAGTTGGACGAGCAGTACTTC. Protein product: CASSQYPGQLDEQYF.

This chain joins TRBV7-9 and TRBJ2-4, with 9 bases that match TRBD1. CDR1 and CDR2 (germline): SEHNR, FQNEAQ (reference sequence). J gave up 7 bases and V 0 bases, and 4 bases lay outside the gene matches. This CDR3 region has 15 residues. CDR3 in DNA: TGTGCCAGCAGCTTAGCTGGACAGGGGAATAACATTCAGTACTTC. Its translation: CASSLAGQGNNIQYF.

The gene calls are TRBV6-5 and TRBJ2-1; D is unresolved. CDR1 and CDR2 from the germline V gene are MNHEY and SVGAGI. Trimming removed 6 bases at V and 4 bases at J, with 13 bases between. The length of the CDR3 is 14 residues. The CDR3 DNA follows: TGTGCCAGCAGGAGAACCCTCCGTTACAATGAGCAGTTCTTC. This gives the protein CASRRTLRYNEQFF.

This clonotype was observed a few times. The J gene is TRBJ1-1, the V gene TRBV9; 10 nucleotides align to TRBD1. This CDR3 spans 17 amino acids. Germline CDR1 reads SGDLS; CDR2 reads YYNGEE. The J segment lost 3 bases and the V segment lost 1 base, leaving 9 bases of the junction unmatched. CDR3 coding DNA: TGTGCCAGCAGCGTACATTCCGGGACAGGGGTCTACACTGAAGCTTTCTTT. It encodes CASSVHSGTGVYTEAFF.

The rearrangement links TRBV27 to TRBJ2-7; 11 nucleotides match TRBD1. Germline CDR1 MNHEY, CDR2 SMNVEV (reference sequence). With 4 bases clipped from V and 3 bases from J, the junction kept 5 bases outside the gene matches. This CDR3 is built from 15 residues. The CDR3 DNA reads TGTGCCAGCAGTTGGTTTGGGACAGGGGGCTACGAGCAGTACTTC. Translated: CASSWFGTGGYEQYF.

The chain has TRBV5-4 and TRBJ2-1; possibly TRBD1 or TRBD2 for D (6 bases each). CDR1 and CDR2 (germline): SGHNT, YYREEE (reference sequence). The ends were cut back, 0 bases at V and 7 bases at J, with 11 bases in the middle. The CDR3 sequence is 14 residues long. The CDR3 sequence is CASSLEGGLNEQFF. CDR3 DNA: TGTGCCAGCAGCTTGGAAGGGGGGCTTAATGAGCAGTTCTTC.

The chain has TRBV12-3 or TRBV12-4 and TRBJ2-3, with D possibly being TRBD1 (5 bases). This CDR3 is 14 amino acids long. The V end lost 0 bases, the J end lost 4 bases, and 8 bases lay between the germline ends. The CDR3 sequence: CASSLASRADTQYF. The DNA for the CDR3 is TGTGCCAGCAGTTTAGCGTCCAGGGCAGATACGCAGTATTTT.

A few counts support this clonotype. The chain uses TRBV20-1 and TRBJ2-1; the match to TRBD2 covers 7 bases. Per germline, CDR1 DFQATT and CDR2 SNEGSKA (reference sequence). V trimming: 3 bases; J trimming: 6 bases; junction bases outside the gene matches: 8. The CDR3 covers 14 residues. The CDR3 reads CSARVGGGPNEQFF. Written as DNA, the CDR3 is TGCAGTGCTAGGGTCGGGGGAGGGCCCAATGAGCAGTTCTTC.

The chain has TRBV6-2 or TRBV6-3 and TRBJ2-1; 14 nucleotides line up with TRBD2. After removal of 6 bases from V and 0 bases from J, the junction contained 10 bases not matched to a gene. The CDR3 is 19 amino acids. Looked up from germline, CDR1 is MNHEY and CDR2 is SVGEGT. The CDR3, as DNA: TGTGCCAGCAGCCGAGGACTAGCGGGAGGTCCCAGCTCCTACAATGAGCAGTTCTTC. It is translated as CASSRGLAGGPSSYNEQFF.

This clonotype was seen many times. The V and J genes are TRBV10-3 and TRBJ2-3; D not resolved. Trimming cost V 0 bases and J 2 bases, with 12 bases left between them. Germline V gives CDR1 ENHRY, CDR2 SYGVKD. The CDR3 is 16 residues long. The CDR3 sequence: CAISESAVALTDTQYF. CDR3 nucleotide sequence: TGTGCCATCAGTGAGTCGGCCGTGGCCCTCACAGATACGCAGTATTTT.

This clonotype showed up just a few times. The rearrangement links TRBV12-3 or TRBV12-4 to TRBJ2-3, with TRBD1 matching 7 bases. V shed 3 bases and J 4 bases; nucleotides not matched to a gene: 7. The CDR3 totals 15 residues. The CDR3 DNA reads TGTGCCAGCAGTTTGGCTAGAGGGGGCCCAGATACGCAGTATTTT. Translated: CASSLARGGPDTQYF.

This clonotype was observed a handful of times. The chain has TRBV4-2 and TRBJ2-7; a weak D match, TRBD2 (7 bases). This CDR3 region has 14 residues. With 4 bases removed from V and 4 bases from J, the gap between germline ends came to 14 bases. Germline V CDR1 and CDR2: LGHNA, YNFKEQ. Written as DNA, the CDR3 is TGTGCCAGCAGCCCCCCGGGGGGCAATTACGAGCAGTACTTC. Encoded protein: CASSPPGGNYEQYF.

This clonotype was counted only a few times. The chain links TRBV7-9 to TRBJ2-5, with TRBD2 matching 8 bases. This CDR3 is built from 17 residues. CDR1 is SEHNR and CDR2 is FQNEAQ in the germline V gene (reference sequence). V was pared by 4 bases and J by 0 bases, with 10 bases of the junction left unmatched. The CDR3 sequence: CASSSYRPSGYQETQYF. DNA for the CDR3: TGTGCCAGCAGCTCCTACAGGCCTAGCGGGTACCAAGAGACCCAGTACTTC.

This clonotype was observed a few times. The chain couples TRBV6-1 to TRBJ2-3; TRBD2 matches 7 bases. Germline CDR1 reads MNHNS; CDR2 reads SASEGT. J was trimmed by 4 bases and V by 1 base; bases with no gene match: 8. There are 16 residues in the CDR3. CDR3 loop: CASSEDLAVHADTQYF. CDR3 in DNA: TGTGCCAGCAGTGAAGACCTAGCGGTTCATGCAGATACGCAGTATTTT.

The chain employs TRBV7-2 and TRBJ1-6, with 9 bases lining up with TRBD1. This CDR3 contains 17 residues. Germline trimming cut 3 bases from V and 9 bases from J; bases unmatched to any gene: 12. Germline CDR1 SGHTA, CDR2 FQGNSA. CDR3 residues: CASSFRGPQGATSPLHF. The DNA of the CDR3 is TGTGCCAGCAGCTTCAGAGGTCCACAGGGGGCTACTTCACCCCTCCACTTT.

The rearrangement uses TRBV27 and TRBJ2-2; TRBD2 agrees at 9 bases. Trimming removed 8 bases from V and 5 bases from J; junction bases left unmatched: 24. Germline CDR1 and CDR2: MNHEY and SMNVEV (reference sequence). This CDR3 spans 20 amino acids. The CDR3: CASQQFSIAGAQVRTGELFF. The CDR3 coding sequence is TGTGCCAGCCAACAGTTCTCGATAGCGGGAGCCCAAGTGAGGACCGGGGAGCTGTTTTTT.

The chain is built from TRBV15 and TRBJ1-1; D unresolved. Trimming shortened V by 4 bases and J by 1 base, and 13 bases separated the two germline ends. Germline CDR1 reads LNHNV; CDR2 reads YYDKDF (reference sequence). This CDR3 contains 15 residues. Here the CDR3 reads CATSTTTPRNTEAFF. CDR3 sequence (DNA): TGTGCCACCAGCACCACTACACCGCGGAACACTGAAGCTTTCTTT.

This clonotype was seen more than once but under ten times. The V and J genes are TRBV28 and TRBJ2-2; D may correspond to TRBD1 or TRBD2 (5 bases each). Germline V CDR1 and CDR2: MDHEN, SYDVKM. The CDR3 is made up of 19 amino acids. V was pared by 8 bases and J by 1 base, with 26 bases between. CDR3 DNA sequence: TGTGCCAGCTCAGTGGGGGTGAGGAGCGGTTCCCGGAACACCGGGGAGCTGTTTTTT. Translation gives CASSVGVRSGSRNTGELFF.

This clonotype was recorded a few times. The J gene is TRBJ2-7, the V gene TRBV5-1, with D perhaps TRBD2 (6 bases). V was clipped by 3 bases and J by 4 bases, with 14 bases between them. This CDR3 is 14 amino acids long. The germline V gene has CDR1 SGHRS and CDR2 YFSETQ. The CDR3 DNA reads as TGCGCCAGCAGCTCGGATGCGGCGGGATACGAGCAGTACTTC. Translating it yields CASSSDAAGYEQYF.